This T cell receptor (beta chain) comes out of a study of blood T cell repertoires in COVID-19. Sequencing used immunoSEQ multiplex PCR; TCRdb keeps in-frame clones, though not all of them. The table has roughly 360,000 clones, about four fifths seen once. This CDR3 has 16 residues. The germline V and J ends were trimmed by 4 bases and 1 base, with 17 bases remaining between them. Germline V gene lookup returns CDR1 SGHRS and CDR2 YFSETQ. Cohort assignment relied on participant-reported clinical history. The rearrangement links TRBV5-1 to TRBJ1-1; TRBD1 might be the D (6 bases). This TCR was recovered from a woman in her forties or fifties who had recovered from COVID-19. The sequenced sample was PBMCs or T cells enriched from blood (not recorded which). DNA of the CDR3: TGCGCCAGCAGCCTCCCAGTGGGACAAAGGAACACTGAAGCTTTCTTT. This codes for CASSLPVGQRNTEAFF.